This T cell receptor beta chain was found in a study of T cell repertoires and Cas9 in healthy adults. The CDR3 has 14 amino acids. The V gene lost 0 bases and the J gene lost 6 bases, with 10 bases spanning the gap. The germline gives CDR1 MNHEY, CDR2 SVGAGI. Generated by immunoSEQ multiplex PCR, the TCRdb table keeps only in-frame clones and is missing some. There are around 23,000 clones in the sample; 85% to 95% occur only once, and roughly 0.78% lies in the top ten. Sequenced material: CD4+ effector T cells (CD127+, CD25-, CD137-, CD154-) from PBMCs; culture status not recorded. The clonotype was recovered from a human donor in good health. This chain joins TRBV6-5 and TRBJ2-3, with D unclear. The CDR3 spells CASSYSRPPDTQYF. In nucleotides, the CDR3 is TGTGCCAGCAGTTACTCGAGGCCCCCGGATACGCAGTATTTT.